Below, 29 T cell receptor beta chains from the same sample are listed, as sequenced in a study of T-cell memory formation after mild COVID-19. TCRdb analysed the 5' RACE reads with MiXCR anew, one entry per CDR3 protein. The sample shows 40,000 to 60,000 distinct CDR3 sequences, over 8.5% of them seen only once. The specimen sequenced was PBMCs or a T cell subset sorted from them (not recorded which). The receptors stem from an adult woman who had mild COVID-19 (a few samples of this study predate the infection). Cell type and time point are not known.

This clonotype turned up a few times. The chain couples TRBV27 to TRBJ2-7, with TRBD1 as a possible D gene (6 bases). CDR3 length equals 14 residues. The V end lost 0 bases, the J end lost 5 bases, and 11 bases lay between the germline ends. Germline CDR1 and CDR2: MNHEY and SMNVEV (reference sequence). Here the CDR3 reads CASSLSTGWDEQYF. In DNA form, the CDR3 reads TGTGCCAGCAGTTTATCTACAGGGTGGGACGAGCAGTACTTC.

The chain employs TRBV19 and TRBJ2-7, with 8 bases that match TRBD2. From germline, CDR1 is LNHDA and CDR2 SQIVND (reference sequence). This CDR3 is built from 15 residues. Losses at the gene ends were 6 bases for V and 3 bases for J; bases not matched to a gene: 10. For the CDR3, the DNA is TGTGCCAGTAGCGCGGGATGGACTAGCCTCTACGAGCAGTACTTC. It yields the protein CASSAGWTSLYEQYF.

This clonotype was observed many times. This chain uses TRBV12-3 or TRBV12-4 with TRBJ2-3; 9 bases align to TRBD2. V lost 6 bases and J lost 0; bases outside the gene matches: 10. The CDR3 sequence is 17 residues long. The CDR3 bases are TGTGCCAGCAGCCGTAGCGGGGGTAGTGCTAGCACAGATACGCAGTATTTT. It encodes CASSRSGGSASTDTQYF.

This clonotype was seen ten or more times. For the CDR3, the DNA is TGCAGTGCTAGTCGGGGTGTTGCGGTCACTGAAGCTTTCTTT. Amino acids: CSASRGVAVTEAFF. This rearrangement joins TRBV20-1 to TRBJ1-1, with D uncertain. The germline V gene has CDR1 DFQATT and CDR2 SNEGSKA (reference sequence). Trimming removed 3 bases at V and 4 bases at J, with 15 bases between. The CDR3 has 14 amino acids.

This clonotype was observed at least ten times. J is TRBJ2-2 and V is TRBV20-1; TRBD2 is a possible D gene (5 bases). The V end was cut by 2 bases, the J end by 4 bases, with 20 bases between. The CDR3 sequence is 17 residues long. Germline V gives CDR1 DFQATT, CDR2 SNEGSKA (reference sequence). The CDR3 DNA reads TGCAGTGCTAGATCCCTGTCGAGCGGCGGTGGCACCGGGGAGCTGTTTTTT. Protein sequence: CSARSLSSGGGTGELFF.

This clonotype was picked up a small number of times. J is TRBJ1-6 and V is TRBV7-9, with 7 bases that match TRBD1. Germline V CDR1 and CDR2: SEHNR, FQNEAQ (reference sequence). The CDR3 totals 14 residues. The V gene end was trimmed by 5 bases and the J gene end by 10 bases; junction bases not matched to a gene: 8. As DNA, the CDR3 is TGTGCCAGCAGCCTGAGACAGGGTGGCTCACCCCTCCACTTT. Its protein product is CASSLRQGGSPLHF.

This clonotype was detected only a few times. The chain links TRBV12-3 or TRBV12-4 to TRBJ1-2; D uncertain. Trimming cost V 5 bases and J 10 bases, with 14 bases left between them. There are 12 residues in the CDR3. The CDR3 loop reads CASSARSRVYTF. As DNA, the CDR3 is TGTGCCAGCAGTGCCAGAAGTCGGGTCTACACCTTC.

In this sample, this clonotype turned up a few times. The chain uses TRBV6-5 and TRBJ2-1, with 12 bases matching TRBD2. V was pared by 6 bases and J by 14 bases, with 11 bases of the junction left unmatched. CDR1 is MNHEY and CDR2 is SVGAGI in the germline V gene. The CDR3 sequence is 14 residues long. This CDR3 is CASSWTSGNLLEFF. For the CDR3, the DNA is TGTGCCAGCAGCTGGACTAGCGGGAATTTGTTGGAGTTCTTC.

This clonotype was counted many times. The chain carries TRBV5-1 and TRBJ2-1; D is perhaps TRBD1 (6 bases). The V gene lost 1 base and the J gene lost 8 bases, with 13 bases spanning the gap. CDR3 length: 14 residues. Germline CDR1 reads SGHRS; CDR2 reads YFSETQ. The CDR3 loop reads CASSLWQGQDEQFF. Written as DNA, the CDR3 is TGCGCCAGCAGCTTGTGGCAGGGGCAGGATGAGCAGTTCTTC.

The chain has TRBV14 and TRBJ1-1; D unclear. Germline CDR1 reads SGHDN; CDR2 reads FVKESK. Trimming stripped 1 base from V and 6 bases from J, with 15 bases between. The CDR3 loop spans 15 amino acids. The CDR3: CASSQALGIRAEAFF. The CDR3 DNA reads as TGTGCCAGCAGCCAAGCTCTTGGTATTCGTGCTGAAGCTTTCTTT. The full variable domain, in which reference TRBV14 and TRBJ1-1 provide the parts outside the CDR3, is EAGVTQFPSHSVIEKGQTVTLRCDPISGHDNLYWYRRVMGKEIKFLLHFVKESKQDESGMPNNRFLAERTGGTYSTLKVQPAELEDSGVYFCASSQALGIRAEAFFGQGTRLTVV.

In its sample, this clonotype was seen many times. The chain couples TRBV7-2 to TRBJ1-5; TRBD1 matches 7 bases. Trimming removed 5 bases from V and 7 bases from J; junction bases left unmatched: 5. The CDR3 sequence is 13 residues long. CDR1 and CDR2 (germline): SGHTA, FQGNSA. The CDR3 DNA reads TGTGCCAGCAGCGTAAGGGGGCAGCAGCCCCAGCATTTT. It encodes CASSVRGQQPQHF.

The genes are TRBV6-5 and TRBJ2-7; perhaps TRBD2 as D (6 bases). Germline values: CDR1 MNHEY, CDR2 SVGAGI. Trimming shortened V by 2 bases and J by 0 bases, and 11 bases separated the two germline ends. This CDR3 region has 15 residues. In nucleotides, the CDR3 is TGTGCCAGCAGTTACGCCCGGGGGAGCTCCTACGAGCAGTACTTC. Its translation: CASSYARGSSYEQYF.

This clonotype showed up just a few times. The J gene is TRBJ2-7, the V gene TRBV5-1, with 8 bases lining up with TRBD2. There are 16 residues in the CDR3. J gave up 7 bases and V 0 bases, and 12 bases lay outside the gene matches. Germline CDR1 reads SGHRS; CDR2 reads YFSETQ. Here the CDR3 reads CASSLGSGGHSREQYF. The CDR3 DNA follows: TGCGCCAGCAGCTTGGGCAGCGGGGGACATTCAAGGGAGCAGTACTTC.

As regards this clonotype: A junction boundary mismatches the germline segment, possibly from a read error. The chain joins TRBV7-9 to TRBJ1-1; D not resolved. Per the germline V gene, CDR1 is SEHNR and CDR2 is FQNEAQ (reference sequence). This CDR3 region has 11 residues. CDR3 in amino acids: CASRLGMEAFF. As DNA, the CDR3 is TGTGCCAGCAGATTAGGAATGGAAGCTTTCTTT.

This chain joins TRBV30 and TRBJ2-3, with a possible D match to TRBD2 (5 bases). Germline CDR1 is GTSNPN and CDR2 is SVGIG (reference sequence). Trimming pared 0 bases from V and 8 bases from J, leaving 9 bases between. The CDR3 consists of 12 residues. CDR3 in DNA: TGTGCCTGGAGTGTAGAGGGCGGTACGCAGTATTTT. Amino acids: CAWSVEGGTQYF.

This clonotype was found many times. This chain connects TRBV24-1 to TRBJ2-1; TRBD2 matches at 9 bases. Germline CDR1 is KGHDR and CDR2 is SFDVKD. The CDR3 runs 15 residues. V shed 7 bases, J shed 0 bases, and the junction held 3 bases outside the gene matches. This CDR3 reads CATRDSGGSYNEQFF. The DNA of the CDR3 is TGTGCCACCAGAGATAGCGGGGGCTCCTACAATGAGCAGTTCTTC.

Many counts were recorded for this clonotype. The rearrangement links TRBV12-3 or TRBV12-4 to TRBJ2-1; 10 nucleotides line up with TRBD1. V was pared by 5 bases and J by 6 bases, with 4 bases of the junction left unmatched. The CDR3 runs to 14 residues. For the CDR3, the DNA is TGTGCCAGCAGTCTGGGACAGGGGAGCAATGAGCAGTTCTTC. This gives the protein CASSLGQGSNEQFF.

There are many counts of this clonotype. The chain carries TRBV18 and TRBJ2-5, with a possible D match to TRBD1 (6 bases). CDR1 and CDR2 (germline): KGHSH, LQKENI. CDR3 length: 14 residues. Trimming removed 4 bases at V and 2 bases at J, with 11 bases between. CDR3 protein: CASSRLRGQETQYF. In nucleotides, the CDR3 is TGTGCCAGCTCACGTCTCAGGGGACAAGAGACCCAGTACTTC.

This clonotype was found a few times. At one of its ends the junction is not consistent with the germline gene, which may arise from a read error. The V gene is TRBV5-1, the J gene TRBJ2-3; D uncertain. The germline gives CDR1 SGHRS, CDR2 YFSETQ. This CDR3 is 13 amino acids long. As DNA, the CDR3 is TGCGCCAGCAGCTTAGGGTCAGCAGATACGCAGTGTTTT. Encoded protein: CASSLGSADTQCF.

In the case of this clonotype: A much larger clone is a single base away; this may be a read error. The CDR3 is CSSSLDWEETQYF. The CDR3 nucleotides are TGTTCCAGCAGCTTAGATTGGGAAGAGACCCAGTACTTC. This rearrangement joins TRBV11-2 to TRBJ2-5, with unresolved D. The CDR3 runs 13 residues. CDR1 SGHAT and CDR2 FQNNGV come from the germline V gene.

This clonotype was seen a handful of times. As DNA, the CDR3 is TGCAGTGCTAGAGCATCCAGCCAGGCATTCTATGGCTACACCTTC. Translated, it gives CSARASSQAFYGYTF. This chain joins TRBV20-1 and TRBJ1-2, with D unclear. Looked up from germline, CDR1 is DFQATT and CDR2 is SNEGSKA (reference sequence). The CDR3 spans 15 residues. The V and J ends lost 1 base and 4 bases respectively, with 16 bases between them.

This clonotype occurred many times. The chain has TRBV5-6 and TRBJ2-7; 9 nucleotides line up with TRBD1. Trimming removed 4 bases from V and 7 bases from J; junction bases left unmatched: 12. This CDR3 is 15 amino acids long. Germline CDR1 is SGHDT and CDR2 is YYEEEE. CDR3 DNA sequence: TGTGCCAGCAGCCTGGGACAGGGCGTCTTTGGGGAGCAGTACTTC. It codes for CASSLGQGVFGEQYF. Combining the CDR3 with reference TRBV5-6 and TRBJ2-7 gives the whole variable domain DAGVTQSPTHLIKTRGQQVTLRCSPKSGHDTVSWYQQALGQGPQFIFQYYEEEERQRGNFPDRFSGHQFPNYSSELNVNALLLGDSALYLCASSLGQGVFGEQYFGPGTRLTVT.

The sample holds a few counts of this clonotype. V is TRBV11-2 and J is TRBJ2-3; D is possibly TRBD2 (6 bases). The germline V gene has CDR1 SGHAT and CDR2 FQNNGV. The CDR3 runs to 18 residues. With 5 bases removed from V and 0 bases from J, the gap between germline ends came to 21 bases. The CDR3 DNA follows: TGTGCCAGCAGCCCCAGAGCGGGTGGAGGTGCTAGCACAGATACGCAGTATTTT. Residues: CASSPRAGGGASTDTQYF.

The V gene is TRBV19, the J gene TRBJ1-5; 7 bases map to TRBD1. Germline trimming cut 0 bases from V and 2 bases from J; bases unmatched to any gene: 10. The CDR3 covers 18 residues. From germline, CDR1 is LNHDA and CDR2 SQIVND (reference sequence). CDR3 nucleotide sequence: TGTGCCAGTAGTATAGACGACAGGGCCCGGTTGGGCAATCAGCCCCAGCATTTT. Translated: CASSIDDRARLGNQPQHF.

The rearrangement uses TRBV5-6 and TRBJ1-2; 10 bases line up with TRBD1. Germline assignment: CDR1 SGHDT and CDR2 YYEEEE. V trimming: 4 bases; J trimming: 4 bases; junction bases outside the gene matches: 1. The CDR3 spans 13 residues. The CDR3, as DNA: TGTGCCAGCAGCCGGGACAGGGGCTATGGCTACACCTTC. Translating gives CASSRDRGYGYTF.

This clonotype was recorded a few times. This chain connects TRBV2 to TRBJ2-1; D might be TRBD2 (6 bases). CDR1 is SNHLY and CDR2 is FYNNEI in the germline V gene. The CDR3 length is 15 residues. Between the trimmed V and J ends, which lost 6 bases and 0 bases, there was a span of 12 bases. CDR3 protein: CASRGLTYSYNEQFF. As DNA, the CDR3 is TGTGCCAGCAGAGGACTAACTTACTCCTACAATGAGCAGTTCTTC.

This clonotype was found a few times. V gene TRBV5-1 combines with J gene TRBJ2-2, with D unclear. The V gene lost 5 bases and the J gene lost 0 bases, with 14 bases spanning the gap. Germline lookup yields CDR1 SGHRS and CDR2 YFSETQ. CDR3 length: 16 amino acids. The chain's CDR3 is CASSPSSIANTGELFF. The CDR3 DNA reads as TGCGCCAGCAGTCCCTCGTCCATCGCGAACACCGGGGAGCTGTTTTTT.

This clonotype occurred many times. The V gene is TRBV4-3, the J gene TRBJ2-1; D may be TRBD1 or TRBD2 (6 bases each). Between the trimmed V and J ends, which lost 4 bases and 7 bases, there was a span of 17 bases. The CDR3 runs 15 residues. Germline values: CDR1 LGHNA, CDR2 YSLEER. CDR3 DNA sequence: TGCGCCAGCAGCCTGGTGAGGGGGGCCCCTAATGAGCAGTTCTTC. Its translation: CASSLVRGAPNEQFF.

This clonotype was seen many times. The gene calls are TRBV7-2 and TRBJ2-1, with 9 bases fitting TRBD2. Trimming at V came to 3 bases and at J to 5 bases, leaving 8 bases not matched to a gene. Germline V CDR1 and CDR2: SGHTA, FQGNSA. This CDR3 contains 16 residues. CDR3 in DNA: TGTGCCAGCAGCTTTGTAGCGGGAGCGGTCGACAATGAGCAGTTCTTC. Amino acid sequence: CASSFVAGAVDNEQFF.